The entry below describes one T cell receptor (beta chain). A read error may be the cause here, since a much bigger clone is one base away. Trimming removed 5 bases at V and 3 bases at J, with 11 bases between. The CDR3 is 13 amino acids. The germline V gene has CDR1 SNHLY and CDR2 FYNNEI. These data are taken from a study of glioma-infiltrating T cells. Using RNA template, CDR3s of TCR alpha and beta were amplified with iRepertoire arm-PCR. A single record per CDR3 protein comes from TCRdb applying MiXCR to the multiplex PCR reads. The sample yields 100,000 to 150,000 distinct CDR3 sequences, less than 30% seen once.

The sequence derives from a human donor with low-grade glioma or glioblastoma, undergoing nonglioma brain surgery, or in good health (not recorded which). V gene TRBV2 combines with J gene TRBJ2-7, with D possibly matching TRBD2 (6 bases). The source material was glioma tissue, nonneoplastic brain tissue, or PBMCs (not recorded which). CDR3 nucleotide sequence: TGTGCCAGCAGTCTGGGACTTTACTACGAGCAGTACTTC. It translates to CASSLGLYYEQYF.